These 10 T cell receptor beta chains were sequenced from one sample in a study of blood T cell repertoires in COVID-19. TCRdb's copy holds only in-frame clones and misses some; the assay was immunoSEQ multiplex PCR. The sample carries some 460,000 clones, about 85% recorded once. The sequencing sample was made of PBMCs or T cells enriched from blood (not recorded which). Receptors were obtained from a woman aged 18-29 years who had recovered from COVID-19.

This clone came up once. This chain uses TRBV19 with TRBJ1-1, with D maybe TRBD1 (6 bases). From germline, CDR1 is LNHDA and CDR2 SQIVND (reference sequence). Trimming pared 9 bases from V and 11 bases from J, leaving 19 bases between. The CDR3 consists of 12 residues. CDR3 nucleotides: TGTGCCAGCTGGGGGGGGCGCGAGTCCGCTTTCTTT. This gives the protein CASWGGRESAFF.

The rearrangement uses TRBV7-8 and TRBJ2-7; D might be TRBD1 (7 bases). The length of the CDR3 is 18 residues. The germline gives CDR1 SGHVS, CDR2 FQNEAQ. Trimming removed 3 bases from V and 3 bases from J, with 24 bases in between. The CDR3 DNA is TGTGCCAGCAGCTTGGCTCGGACCCGGGGGTCAGGGGGCTACGAGCAGTACTTC. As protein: CASSLARTRGSGGYEQYF.

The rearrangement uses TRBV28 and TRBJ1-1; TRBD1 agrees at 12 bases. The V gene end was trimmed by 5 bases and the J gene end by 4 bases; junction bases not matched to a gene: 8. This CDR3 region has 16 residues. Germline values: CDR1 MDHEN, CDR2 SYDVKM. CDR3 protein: CASSRGQGALSTEAFF. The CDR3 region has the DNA TGTGCCAGCAGTCGGGGACAGGGGGCGCTTAGCACTGAAGCTTTCTTT. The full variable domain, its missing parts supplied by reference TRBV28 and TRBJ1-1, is DVKVTQSSRYLVKRTGEKVFLECVQDMDHENMFWYRQDPGLGLRLIYFSYDVKMKEKGDIPEGYSVSREKKERFSLILESASTNQTSMYLCASSRGQGALSTEAFFGQGTRLTVV.

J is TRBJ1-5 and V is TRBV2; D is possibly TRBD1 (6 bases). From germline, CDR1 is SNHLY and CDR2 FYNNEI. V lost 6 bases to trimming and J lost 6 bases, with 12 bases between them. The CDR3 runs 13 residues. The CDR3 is CASRRGASQPQHF. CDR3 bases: TGTGCCAGCAGGCGGGGGGCTAGTCAGCCCCAGCATTTT.

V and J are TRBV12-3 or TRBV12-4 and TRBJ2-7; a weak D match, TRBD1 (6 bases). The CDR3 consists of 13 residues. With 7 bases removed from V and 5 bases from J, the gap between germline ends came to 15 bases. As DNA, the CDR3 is TGTGCCAGCACGTTGAACAGGGTCCACGAGCAGTACTTC. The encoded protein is CASTLNRVHEQYF.

The CDR3 DNA sequence: TGCGCCAGCACTGTCCGAGATAGCTGGGACAATGAGCAGTTCTTC. It translates to CASTVRDSWDNEQFF. This chain connects TRBV5-1 to TRBJ2-1; D remains unclear. Trimming removed 6 bases from V and 5 bases from J, with 18 bases in between. CDR3 length equals 15 residues. Germline CDR1 reads SGHRS; CDR2 reads YFSETQ. Using reference TRBV5-1 and TRBJ2-1 for the parts outside the CDR3, the full variable domain is KAGVTQTPRYLIKTRGQQVTLSCSPISGHRSVSWYQQTPGQGLQFLFEYFSETQRNKGNFPGRFSGRQFSNSRSEMNVSTLELGDSALYLCASTVRDSWDNEQFFGPGTRLTVL.

In nucleotides, the CDR3 is TGCGCCAGCAGCTCGACCCAGACAGGCGCCGGAGAGCAGTTCTTC. Protein: CASSSTQTGAGEQFF. The chain recombines TRBV5-1 with TRBJ2-1; a possible D gene is TRBD1 (6 bases). Per the germline V gene, CDR1 is SGHRS and CDR2 is YFSETQ. Between the trimmed V and J ends, which lost 3 bases and 10 bases, there was a span of 20 bases. CDR3 length: 15 amino acids.

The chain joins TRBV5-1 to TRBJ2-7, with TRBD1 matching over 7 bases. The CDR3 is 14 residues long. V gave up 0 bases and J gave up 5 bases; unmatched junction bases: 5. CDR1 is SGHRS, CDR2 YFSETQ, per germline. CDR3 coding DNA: TGCGCCAGCAGCTTGGCCGGGACAGCAGACGAGCAGTACTTC. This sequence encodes CASSLAGTADEQYF.

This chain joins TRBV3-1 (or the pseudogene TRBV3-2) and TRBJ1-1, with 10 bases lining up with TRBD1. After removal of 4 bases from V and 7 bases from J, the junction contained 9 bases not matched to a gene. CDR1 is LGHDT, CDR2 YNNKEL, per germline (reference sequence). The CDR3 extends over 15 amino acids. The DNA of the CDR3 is TGTGCCAGCAGCCCCCGGGACAGGGGAGGAGGTGAAGCTTTCTTT. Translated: CASSPRDRGGGEAFF.

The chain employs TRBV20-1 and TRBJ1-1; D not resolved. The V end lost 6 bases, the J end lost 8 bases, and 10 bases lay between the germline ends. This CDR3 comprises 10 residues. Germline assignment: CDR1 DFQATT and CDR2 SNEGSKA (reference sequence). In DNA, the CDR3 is TGCAGTGCCGAGCGCGGAGAAGCTTTCTTT. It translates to CSAERGEAFF.